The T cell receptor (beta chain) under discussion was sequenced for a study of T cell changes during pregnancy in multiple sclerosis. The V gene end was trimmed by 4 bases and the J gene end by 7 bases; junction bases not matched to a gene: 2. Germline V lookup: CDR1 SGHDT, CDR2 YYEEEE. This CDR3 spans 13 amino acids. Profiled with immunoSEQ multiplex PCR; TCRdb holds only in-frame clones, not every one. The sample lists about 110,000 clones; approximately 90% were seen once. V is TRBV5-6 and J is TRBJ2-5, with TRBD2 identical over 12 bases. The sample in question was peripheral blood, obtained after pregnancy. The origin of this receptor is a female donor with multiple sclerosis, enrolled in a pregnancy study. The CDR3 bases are TGTGCCAGCAGCCCGGGACTAGCGGGGACCCAGTACTTC. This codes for CASSPGLAGTQYF.